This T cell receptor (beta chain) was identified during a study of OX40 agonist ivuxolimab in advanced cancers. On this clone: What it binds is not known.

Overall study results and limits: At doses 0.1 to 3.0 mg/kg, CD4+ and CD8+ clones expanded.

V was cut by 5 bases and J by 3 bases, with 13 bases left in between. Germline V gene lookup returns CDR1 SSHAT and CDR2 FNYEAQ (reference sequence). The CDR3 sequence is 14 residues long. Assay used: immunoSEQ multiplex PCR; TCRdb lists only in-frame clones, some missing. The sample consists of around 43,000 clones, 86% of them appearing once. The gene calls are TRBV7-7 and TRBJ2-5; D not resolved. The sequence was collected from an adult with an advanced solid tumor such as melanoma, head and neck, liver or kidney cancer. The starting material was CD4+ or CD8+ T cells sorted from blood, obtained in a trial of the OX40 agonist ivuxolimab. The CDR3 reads CASSLRLEKETQYF. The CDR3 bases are TGTGCCAGCAGCCTGCGACTGGAAAAAGAGACCCAGTACTTC.